This T cell receptor beta chain was obtained from a study of cytomegalovirus exposure and HLA in healthy donors. As to this clone: As yet, its antigen is unknown.

Looked up from germline, CDR1 is LNHDA and CDR2 is SQIVND (reference sequence). V was shortened by 2 bases and J by 4 bases, with 6 bases between the two germline ends. The CDR3 consists of 13 residues. Study-wide findings and caveats: As a later analysis showed, a missense DCLRE1C variant was linked to trimming of TCR beta V- and J-genes.

Primers included in the PCR were 60 Vbeta and 13 Jbeta primers. This table comes from immunoSEQ multiplex PCR, and its TCRdb copy is limited to in-frame clones, with some not included. The sample has roughly 150,000 clones, 70% seen once. Sequencing was done on a sample of PBMCs. The V and J genes are TRBV19 and TRBJ1-5; D is uncertain. The source of this sequence is a woman in her 30s in good health and CMV-seronegative. The CDR3 protein is CASSIYVNQPQHF. The CDR3 DNA follows: TGTGCCAGTAGTATATATGTTAATCAGCCCCAGCATTTT.